This TCR beta chain was observed in a study of blood T cell repertoires in COVID-19 (dated by TCRdb to 2018 to 2021). General notes on the study: The collaborator samples originated in the United States, Italy and Spain and spanned the acute and convalescent phases of COVID-19. The repertoires were released in a freely available public database meant as a resource for research on the immune response to SARS-CoV-2. Where available, HLA class I and class II types were obtained from metadata supplied by the sample provider rather than from assay-based typing. The dataset comprised deeply sampled blood TCRbeta repertoires from subjects exposed to, actively infected with, or recovered from COVID-19. The material from the prospective study consisted of cDNA or gDNA derived from T cells, B-cell-depleted T cells, or PBMCs. The sample metadata nearly always contained a de-identified subject ID, COVID-19 status, age in years and sex. Samples came from the ongoing ImmuneRACE study (first 160 participants) plus 1,254 subjects from 6 global collaborators.

The immunoSEQ Assay, a bias-controlled multiplex PCR, was used to amplify TCRbeta CDR3 regions from genomic DNA. Per the source publication's procedure: The number of nucleated cells in each sample was estimated by amplification of reference gene primers within the assay. Sequence reads were collapsed and filtered to measure the absolute abundance of every unique TCRbeta CDR3 rearrangement. Productive Simpson clonality was computed per sample as the square root of Simpson's diversity index over productive rearrangements. The table comes from immuneACCESS by way of TCRdb, which keeps in-frame sequences with V and J called. Part of the clones is missing from these tables; in studies checked, under half for an unresolved V gene and the rest for unknown reasons. V and J calls and clone size follow that table, whereas D and trimming were derived from the DNA. This sample lists 200,000 or so clones; roughly 87% were detected once. The top ten constitute over 1.5% of the sample.

Each collaborating institution followed its own protocols to collect whole blood in K2EDTA tubes. For TCRbeta analysis, collaborator samples were shipped as frozen whole blood, as isolated PBMCs, or as DNA extracted from either sample type. On the study overall, not on this receptor specifically: The amount of clinical and demographic metadata varied by source and participant and was provided uncurated.

The germline V gene (reference sequence) gives CDR1 as GTSNPN and CDR2 as SVGIG. The junction shows trimming of 4 bases on V and 10 bases on J, plus 17 bases between the germline ends. Measured from the cysteine to the phenylalanine, the CDR3 is 14 residues long. Of the read, only the CDR3 DNA is kept; its 42 bases are in frame from base 1. This clone was recorded a few times. No cognate antigen has been identified for it. Nothing much larger sits one base from this clone, and base qualities are not available. The origin of this receptor is a man in his forties with active or convalescent COVID-19. Source material: peripheral blood. The chain employs TRBV30 and TRBJ1-6, with the D gene not clear enough to name. CDR3 protein: CAWTVQAQGSPLHF. The bases read TGTGCCTGGACAGTCCAGGCGCAAGGCTCACCCCTCCACTTT.